This is a list of T cell receptor beta chains from one sample in a study of OX40 agonist ivuxolimab in advanced cancers. Method: immunoSEQ multiplex PCR; TCRdb's copy keeps in-frame clones and lacks some. The sample comprises roughly 77,000 clones, around 83% of which are singletons, and around 2.4% rests with the top ten. Specimen: CD4+ or CD8+ T cells sorted from blood, collected in a trial of the OX40 agonist ivuxolimab. These receptors were collected from an adult with an advanced solid tumor such as melanoma, head and neck, liver or kidney cancer. Each CDR3 is given with its conserved first and last residue. The D gene is left open where the match is weak. Size tells how often a clone was seen (once, few, many) or the class of an expanded clone, and some rows leave it out.

V: TRBV30
size: NA
D: TRBD2
J: TRBJ2-1
CDR3: CAWSWIGRGNEQFF
DNA: TGTGCCTGGAGTTGGATCGGGAGGGGGAATGAGCAGTTCTTC

V: TRBV11-2
size: NA
D: NA
J: TRBJ1-2
CDR3: CASSLSGGGVYGYTF
DNA: TGTGCCAGCAGCCTAAGCGGGGGTGGGGTCTATGGCTACACCTTC

V: TRBV28
size: NA
D: NA
J: TRBJ1-2
CDR3: CASSLSNYGYTF
DNA: TGTGCCAGCAGTTTGAGTAACTATGGCTACACCTTC

V: TRBV5-4
size: NA
D: TRBD1
J: TRBJ1-2
CDR3: CASSSQGALNYGYTF
DNA: TGTGCCAGCAGCTCGCAGGGGGCCCTTAACTATGGCTACACCTTC

V: TRBV6-6
size: NA
D: TRBD1
J: TRBJ1-2
CDR3: CASSSGQGSNYGYTF
DNA: TGTGCCAGCAGCTCGGGACAGGGGAGTAACTATGGCTACACCTTC

V: TRBV4-2
size: NA
D: TRBD1
J: TRBJ2-1
CDR3: CASSQGIRLRGGPGNNEQFF
DNA: TGTGCCAGCAGCCAAGGGATCCGACTCAGAGGGGGCCCTGGGAACAATGAGCAGTTCTTC

V: TRBV5-1
size: NA
D: NA
J: TRBJ2-3
CDR3: CASSSWDIRADTQYF
DNA: TGCGCCAGCAGCTCGTGGGACATCCGGGCAGATACGCAGTATTTT

V: TRBV11-2
size: NA
D: NA
J: TRBJ2-3
CDR3: CASSLAGREADTQYF
DNA: TGTGCCAGCAGCTTAGCAGGCAGGGAAGCAGATACGCAGTATTTT

V: TRBV7-6
size: NA
D: TRBD2
J: TRBJ2-7
CDR3: CASSLDFAGGPYEQYF
DNA: TGTGCCAGCAGCTTAGATTTTGCGGGGGGCCCCTACGAGCAGTACTTC

V: TRBV11-2
size: NA
D: TRBD1
J: TRBJ2-1
CDR3: CASSPLWGQGPNEQFF
DNA: TGTGCCAGCAGCCCCCTCTGGGGACAGGGACCCAATGAGCAGTTCTTC

V: TRBV9
size: NA
D: TRBD1
J: TRBJ2-1
CDR3: CASSAPTGRVSYNEQFF
DNA: TGTGCCAGCAGCGCCCCGACAGGGAGAGTCTCCTACAATGAGCAGTTCTTC

V: TRBV2
size: few
D: NA
J: TRBJ2-2
CDR3: CASRGDRNTGELFF
DNA: TGTGCCAGCAGGGGCGACAGGAACACCGGGGAGCTGTTTTTT

V: TRBV14
size: once
D: NA
J: TRBJ1-3
CDR3: CASSQVLLGNTIYF
DNA: TGTGCCAGCAGCCAAGTCCTTCTCGGAAACACCATATATTTT

V: TRBV18
size: NA
D: NA
J: TRBJ1-1
CDR3: CASSPARDTEAFF
DNA: TGTGCCAGCTCACCGGCCAGGGACACTGAAGCTTTCTTT

V: TRBV2
size: NA
D: TRBD2
J: TRBJ2-1
CDR3: CASSDLAGSYNEQFF
DNA: TGTGCCAGCAGTGATCTAGCGGGGTCCTACAATGAGCAGTTCTTC

V: TRBV16
size: NA
D: TRBD1
J: TRBJ1-1
CDR3: CASSQSSTGRTEAFF
DNA: TGTGCCAGCAGCCAATCCTCGACAGGGCGGACTGAAGCTTTCTTT

V: TRBV30
size: NA
D: TRBD1
J: TRBJ2-7
CDR3: CAWSPRDRYEQYF
DNA: TGTGCCTGGAGTCCCCGGGACAGGTACGAGCAGTACTTC

V: TRBV2
size: NA
D: TRBD1
J: TRBJ2-5
CDR3: CASSRGQEETQYF
DNA: TGTGCCAGCAGTCGGGGACAGGAAGAGACCCAGTACTTC

V: TRBV19
size: NA
D: NA
J: TRBJ2-7
CDR3: CASQSQETPFAEQYF
DNA: TGTGCCAGTCAGTCCCAGGAAACGCCTTTCGCCGAGCAGTACTTC

V: TRBV7-2
size: NA
D: NA
J: TRBJ2-3
CDR3: CASSTQTSSTDTQYF
DNA: TGTGCCAGCAGCACTCAGACGTCTAGCACAGATACGCAGTATTTT

V: TRBV5-4
size: once
D: NA
J: TRBJ2-3
CDR3: CASSLGPPGVDTQYF
DNA: TGTGCCAGCAGCTTGGGTCCTCCGGGGGTCGATACGCAGTATTTT

V: TRBV5-1
size: NA
D: NA
J: TRBJ1-2
CDR3: CASSSTGYYGYTF
DNA: TGCGCCAGCAGCTCGACAGGATACTATGGCTACACCTTC

V: TRBV5-4
size: NA
D: NA
J: TRBJ1-2
CDR3: CASSADRFRAYGYTF
DNA: TGTGCCAGCAGCGCGGACCGATTTAGAGCCTATGGCTACACCTTC

V: TRBV6-1
size: NA
D: NA
J: TRBJ1-5
CDR3: CASSEERNQPQHF
DNA: TGTGCCAGCAGTGAAGAGCGGAATCAGCCCCAGCATTTT

V: TRBV9
size: NA
D: TRBD1
J: TRBJ1-5
CDR3: CASSVRDRDQPQHF
DNA: TGTGCCAGCAGCGTCCGGGACAGAGATCAGCCCCAGCATTTT

V: TRBV5-1
size: NA
D: NA
J: TRBJ2-6
CDR3: CASSPEASGANVLTF
DNA: TGCGCCAGCAGCCCGGAGGCTTCTGGGGCCAACGTCCTGACTTTC

V: TRBV19
size: NA
D: NA
J: TRBJ2-7
CDR3: CATQGSRGYEQYF
DNA: TGTGCCACCCAAGGTTCGCGGGGCTACGAGCAGTACTTC

V: TRBV4-1
size: NA
D: NA
J: TRBJ1-1
CDR3: CASSQDIGPEAFF
DNA: TGCGCCAGCAGCCAAGATATCGGCCCTGAAGCTTTCTTT

V: TRBV19
size: once
D: TRBD1
J: TRBJ1-1
CDR3: CAPSDRDTEAFF
DNA: TGTGCCCCCTCGGACAGGGACACTGAAGCTTTCTTT

V: TRBV30
size: few
D: TRBD1
J: TRBJ1-1
CDR3: CAWSKGQLNTEAFF
DNA: TGTGCCTGGAGTAAGGGACAGTTGAACACTGAAGCTTTCTTT

V: TRBV7-2
size: NA
D: NA
J: TRBJ2-1
CDR3: CASSHPSGEQFF
DNA: TGTGCCAGCAGCCACCCGTCCGGTGAGCAGTTCTTC

V: TRBV9
size: NA
D: TRBD2
J: TRBJ2-3
CDR3: CASSVGLGGGFTDTQYF
DNA: TGTGCCAGCAGCGTAGGACTCGGCGGGGGGTTCACAGATACGCAGTATTTT

V: TRBV28
size: NA
D: NA
J: TRBJ1-2
CDR3: CASSVTGPGYTF
DNA: TGTGCCAGCAGTGTCACAGGGCCGGGCTACACCTTC

V: TRBV2
size: NA
D: NA
J: TRBJ1-5
CDR3: CASRSGLNQPQHF
DNA: TGTGCCAGCCGATCAGGTTTAAATCAGCCCCAGCATTTT

V: TRBV14
size: few
D: NA
J: TRBJ1-1
CDR3: CATGSFGGSEAFF
DNA: TGTGCAACAGGGTCTTTTGGGGGATCTGAAGCTTTCTTT

V: TRBV6-1
size: NA
D: NA
J: TRBJ1-3
CDR3: CASSEVGNTIYF
DNA: TGTGCCAGCAGTGAAGTAGGAAACACCATATATTTT

V: TRBV19
size: NA
D: TRBD1
J: TRBJ2-3
CDR3: CASSIAQGVTDTQYF
DNA: TGTGCCAGTAGTATAGCCCAGGGGGTGACAGATACGCAGTATTTT

V: TRBV4-1
size: NA
D: TRBD1
J: TRBJ2-3
CDR3: CASSPPIYRGLDTDTQYF
DNA: TGCGCCAGCAGCCCACCTATATACAGGGGGTTGGACACAGATACGCAGTATTTT

V: TRBV11-2
size: NA
D: TRBD2
J: TRBJ2-5
CDR3: CASSLAGLAGETQYF
DNA: TGTGCCAGCAGCTTAGCGGGACTAGCAGGCGAGACCCAGTACTTC

V: TRBV30
size: once
D: TRBD1
J: TRBJ2-2
CDR3: CAWTRDRVNTGELFF
DNA: TGTGCCTGGACCAGGGACAGGGTTAACACCGGGGAGCTGTTTTTT

V: TRBV11-2
size: once
D: TRBD2
J: TRBJ2-3
CDR3: CASSLRGAGDTQYF
DNA: TGTGCCAGCAGCTTGCGGGGGGCGGGAGATACGCAGTATTTT

V: TRBV6-5
size: NA
D: NA
J: TRBJ2-5
CDR3: CASSPSERVGETQYF
DNA: TGTGCCAGCAGTCCCTCCGAAAGGGTTGGAGAGACCCAGTACTTC

V: TRBV7-2
size: NA
D: TRBD1
J: TRBJ2-1
CDR3: CASSYQGAPKQFF
DNA: TGTGCCAGCAGCTACCAGGGGGCTCCCAAGCAGTTCTTC

V: TRBV5-1
size: NA
D: NA
J: TRBJ2-5
CDR3: CASSFQGAEQETQYF
DNA: TGCGCCAGCAGCTTTCAAGGGGCCGAGCAAGAGACCCAGTACTTC

V: TRBV10-3
size: NA
D: NA
J: TRBJ2-7
CDR3: CAISLNRDSYEQYF
DNA: TGTGCCATCAGCCTCAACCGGGACTCCTACGAGCAGTACTTC

V: TRBV28
size: NA
D: NA
J: TRBJ1-4
CDR3: CASRWPGAPTRLLF
DNA: TGTGCCAGCAGATGGCCGGGAGCCCCAACTCGATTGCTTTTT